This T cell receptor (beta chain) is drawn from a study of cytomegalovirus exposure and HLA in healthy donors. Regarding this clone: Antigen: not known.

Points from the study as a whole: TCR beta chain V- and J-gene trimming was linked, in a later analysis, to a missense variant in DCLRE1C. A later examination showed that TCR association rates differed by HLA locus, with DRB1 most and HLA-C fewest.

The PCR made use of 60 Vbeta and 13 Jbeta primers. The table came from immunoSEQ multiplex PCR; TCRdb's copy has only in-frame clones and leaves some out. The table lists roughly 200,000 clones, 70% to 90% of them singletons. Sampled while nominally healthy, donors likely had unrecorded immune exposures. This TCR was recovered from a woman aged 45-65 years in good health and CMV-seronegative. Sequencing input: PBMCs.

For the CDR3, the DNA is TGTGCCAGCAGCCCGAGGACAGGGGGCTTGGTGGAGACCCAGTACTTC. This gives the protein CASSPRTGGLVETQYF. The V call is TRBV5-4, the J call TRBJ2-5, with TRBD1 matching 11 bases. This CDR3 is built from 16 residues. Unmatched junction bases numbered 10, after V lost 4 bases and J lost 5 bases. CDR1 and CDR2 (germline): SGHNT, YYREEE (reference sequence).